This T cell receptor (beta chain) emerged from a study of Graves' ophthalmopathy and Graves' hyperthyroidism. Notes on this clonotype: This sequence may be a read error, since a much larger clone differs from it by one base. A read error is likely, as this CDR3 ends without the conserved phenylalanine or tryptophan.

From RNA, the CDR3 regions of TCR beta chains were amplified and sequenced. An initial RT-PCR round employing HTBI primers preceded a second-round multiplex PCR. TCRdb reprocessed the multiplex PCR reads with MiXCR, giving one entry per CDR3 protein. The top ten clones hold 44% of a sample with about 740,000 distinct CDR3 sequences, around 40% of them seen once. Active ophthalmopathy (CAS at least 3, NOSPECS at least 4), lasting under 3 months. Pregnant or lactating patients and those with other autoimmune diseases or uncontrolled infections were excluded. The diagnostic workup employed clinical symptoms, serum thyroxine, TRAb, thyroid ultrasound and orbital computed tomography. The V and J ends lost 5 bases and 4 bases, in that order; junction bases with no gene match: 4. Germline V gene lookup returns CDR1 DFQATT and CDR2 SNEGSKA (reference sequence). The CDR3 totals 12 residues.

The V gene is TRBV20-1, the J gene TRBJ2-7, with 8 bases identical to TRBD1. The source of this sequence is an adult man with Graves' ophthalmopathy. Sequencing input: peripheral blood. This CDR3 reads CSAPGGGYEQYL. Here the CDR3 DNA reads TGCAGTGCTCCAGGGGGCGGGTACGAGCAGTACCTC.